These 22 T cell receptor beta chains were all obtained from the same sample, sequenced in a study of OX40 agonist ivuxolimab in advanced cancers. Generated by immunoSEQ multiplex PCR, the TCRdb table keeps only in-frame clones and is missing some. The sample yields 50,000 to 55,000 clones, approximately 80% seen once. The sample was CD4+ or CD8+ T cells sorted from blood, taken in a trial of the OX40 agonist ivuxolimab. The receptors stem from an adult with an advanced solid tumor such as melanoma, head and neck, liver or kidney cancer.

V is TRBV4-1 and J is TRBJ2-7; TRBD1 matches 9 bases. CDR1 is MGHRA and CDR2 is YSYEKL in the germline V gene. This CDR3 comprises 17 residues. The V segment lost 2 bases and the J segment 4 bases; nucleotides outside the gene matches: 12. The DNA for the CDR3 is TGCGCCAGCAGCCAATACCGAACTACAGGGGGCATATACGAGCAGTACTTC. This translates into CASSQYRTTGGIYEQYF.

This clone has a single count. The chain joins TRBV5-6 to TRBJ2-3; tentatively, D is TRBD2 (6 bases). Germline values: CDR1 SGHDT, CDR2 YYEEEE. Deletions cut 0 bases from V and 6 bases from J, with 11 bases between. This CDR3 region has 14 residues. The DNA of the CDR3 is TGTGCCAGCAGCTTGGGGGCGGGATTCGATACGCAGTATTTT. This encodes CASSLGAGFDTQYF.

This chain links TRBV4-2 with TRBJ2-5; D remains unclear. Judging by the DNA end, TRBJ2-7 fits better; the J call may be wrong. The CDR3 has 13 residues. The germline V gene encodes CDR1 LGHNA and CDR2 YNFKEQ. DNA for the CDR3: TGTGCCAGCAGCCCTCCTAATCCCGGCGAGCAGTACTTC. Its protein product is CASSPPNPGEQYF.

This clone showed up just a few times. The CDR3 coding sequence is TGTGCCAGCAGTGACTCGATGGGGGCTCATTCACCCCTCCACTTT. Encoded protein: CASSDSMGAHSPLHF. V is TRBV6-4 and J is TRBJ1-6, with D possibly being TRBD1 (6 bases). Between the trimmed V and J ends, which lost 0 bases and 8 bases, there was a span of 11 bases. The CDR3 is 15 amino acids. CDR1 and CDR2 (germline): MRHNA, SNTAGT.

The chain couples TRBV28 to TRBJ2-7; 7 bases match TRBD1. Per the germline V gene, CDR1 is MDHEN and CDR2 is SYDVKM. V lost 2 bases, J lost 6 bases, and 13 bases stayed unmatched. The CDR3 is 16 amino acids. As DNA, the CDR3 is TGTGCCAGCAGTTTACAACCCCTGACAGGGATCTCCGAGCAGTACTTC. Its protein product is CASSLQPLTGISEQYF.

The CDR3 coding sequence is TGTGCCAGCAGCCCCACGGTTAAAGGGCCCGACAATGAGCAGTTCTTC. Translated, it gives CASSPTVKGPDNEQFF. The chain uses TRBV5-8 and TRBJ2-1, with D unresolved. The CDR3 covers 16 residues. V lost 4 bases and J 5 bases, leaving 19 bases between the germline ends. Germline CDR1 reads SGHTS; CDR2 reads YDEGEE.

This clone occurred a few times. The chain combines TRBV9 with TRBJ2-7, with D perhaps TRBD1 (5 bases). CDR1 and CDR2 (germline): SGDLS, YYNGEE. The CDR3 totals 15 residues. V lost 0 bases and J 2 bases, leaving 12 bases between the germline ends. Here the CDR3 reads CASSVGTGPTYEQYF. Written as DNA, the CDR3 is TGTGCCAGCAGCGTAGGAACAGGTCCCACCTACGAGCAGTACTTC.

The chain has TRBV7-9 and TRBJ1-2, with D perhaps matching TRBD1 (5 bases). V gave up 5 bases and J gave up 6 bases, with 16 bases separating them. The germline V gene has CDR1 SEHNR and CDR2 FQNEAQ (reference sequence). The CDR3 is 14 residues long. CDR3 bases: TGTGCCAGCAGCACCTCCGGGACTAAAAATGGCTACACCTTC. This translates into CASSTSGTKNGYTF. Full variable domain (outside the CDR3, taken from reference TRBV7-9 and TRBJ1-2): DTGVSQNPRHKITKRGQNVTFRCDPISEHNRLYWYRQTLGQGPEFLTYFQNEAQLEKSRLLSDRFSAERPKGSFSTLEIQRTEQGDSAMYLCASSTSGTKNGYTFGSGTRLTVV.

This clone qualifies as medium-sized (0.01 to 0.1%). The chain employs TRBV11-2 and TRBJ1-2; 7 nucleotides match TRBD1. This CDR3 contains 12 residues. V shed 3 bases, J shed 8 bases, and the junction held 3 bases outside the gene matches. CDR1 is SGHAT and CDR2 is FQNNGV in the germline V gene. CDR3 loop: CASSLGTEGYTF. The CDR3 nucleotides are TGTGCCAGCAGCTTGGGGACAGAAGGCTACACCTTC.

This chain connects TRBV4-1 to TRBJ2-2; no clear D gene. Trimming cost V 2 bases and J 4 bases, with 11 bases left between them. The length of the CDR3 is 15 residues. Germline V gene lookup returns CDR1 MGHRA and CDR2 YSYEKL. The CDR3 DNA follows: TGCGCCAGCAGCCAAACGGCCCTAGGCACCGGGGAGCTGTTTTTT. Its protein product is CASSQTALGTGELFF.

The chain joins TRBV6-8 to TRBJ1-4; 7 bases line up with TRBD1. Germline values: CDR1 MNHGY, CDR2 SAAAGT. After removal of 7 bases from V and 8 bases from J, the junction contained 10 bases not matched to a gene. This CDR3 comprises 14 residues. The CDR3 bases are TGTGCCAGCATCGAGACAGGGTGGACGGAAAAACTGTTTTTT. It encodes CASIETGWTEKLFF.

This clone was counted only a few times. J is TRBJ2-3 and V is TRBV2; 13 bases agree with TRBD2. Trimming removed 0 bases from V and 3 bases from J; junction bases left unmatched: 12. The length of the CDR3 is 20 residues. The germline V gene encodes CDR1 SNHLY and CDR2 FYNNEI. The CDR3 sequence is CASSEAPFLTSGGLTDTQYF. CDR3 nucleotide sequence: TGTGCCAGCAGTGAAGCTCCTTTCCTGACTAGCGGGGGGTTAACAGATACGCAGTATTTT.

This chain links TRBV6-4 with TRBJ2-1; 12 bases line up with TRBD2. Germline-derived CDR1 and CDR2 are MRHNA and SNTAGT. This CDR3 is 15 amino acids long. After removal of 8 bases from V and 2 bases from J, the junction contained 4 bases not matched to a gene. The CDR3 is CASQTSGGPYNEQFF. In DNA, the CDR3 is TGTGCCAGCCAGACTAGCGGGGGCCCCTACAATGAGCAGTTCTTC.

This clone appeared a single time. This chain joins TRBV5-6 and TRBJ2-3; TRBD2 matches at 14 bases. CDR1 is SGHDT and CDR2 is YYEEEE in the germline V gene. V dropped 4 bases and J dropped 3; count of bases not matched to a gene: 7. The length of the CDR3 is 17 residues. CDR3 amino acids: CASSRLAGGTMTDTQYF. The CDR3 DNA reads as TGTGCCAGCAGCCGACTAGCGGGGGGGACTATGACAGATACGCAGTATTTT.

The chain carries TRBV6-6 and TRBJ2-7; D gene unclear. This CDR3 is built from 11 residues. V lost 3 bases and J 5 bases, leaving 5 bases between the germline ends. Germline V gene lookup returns CDR1 MNHNY and CDR2 SVGAGI (reference sequence). The CDR3 region has the DNA TGTGCCAGCAGTTATAAAAACGAGCAGTACTTC. It specifies CASSYKNEQYF.

This chain joins TRBV29-1 and TRBJ1-4; weak D call: TRBD1 (5 bases). The CDR3 covers 13 residues. Germline V gene data show CDR1 as SQVTM and CDR2 as ANQGSEA. Trimming left V 4 bases short and J 1 base short, with 7 bases between. The CDR3 DNA is TGCAGCGTTGCTGGGGGAACTAATGAAAAACTGTTTTTT. The encoded protein is CSVAGGTNEKLFF.

V is TRBV5-4 and J is TRBJ1-1; D unclear. The V gene lost 0 bases and the J gene lost 7 bases, with 13 bases spanning the gap. This CDR3 has 14 residues. The germline gives CDR1 SGHNT, CDR2 YYREEE (reference sequence). CDR3 loop: CASSLEATAGEAFF. The CDR3 DNA sequence: TGTGCCAGCAGCTTGGAAGCTACGGCAGGTGAAGCTTTCTTT.

This sequence joins TRBV5-5 and TRBJ2-5; 16 bases line up with TRBD2. The length of the CDR3 is 17 residues. J lost 4 bases, V lost 4 bases, and 7 bases had no gene match. CDR1 SGHKS and CDR2 YYEKEE come from the germline V gene (reference sequence). The CDR3 coding sequence is TGTGCCAGCAGCGGGACTAGCGGGGGGGTCTCACGAGAGACCCAGTACTTC. This translates into CASSGTSGGVSRETQYF. Variable domain in full (rest from reference TRBV5-5 and TRBJ2-5): DAGVTQSPTHLIKTRGQQVTLRCSPISGHKSVSWYQQVLGQGPQFIFQYYEKEERGRGNFPDRFSARQFPNYSSELNVNALLLGDSALYLCASSGTSGGVSRETQYFGPGTRLLVL.

The chain employs TRBV21-1 and TRBJ1-1; the D segment call TRBD1 is taken from the table without a DNA check. TRBV21-1 is noted as a pseudogene. The length of the CDR3 is 17 residues. This chain's CDR3 is CASSKVSPGSPNTEAFF. The CDR3 DNA is TGTGCCAGCAGCAAAGTCAGTCCAGGTTCACCGAACACTGAAGCTTTCTTT.

The chain combines TRBV5-1 with TRBJ2-3; D is possibly TRBD2 (5 bases). Trimming left V 2 bases short and J 8 bases short, with 9 bases between. Germline V lookup: CDR1 SGHRS, CDR2 YFSETQ. The CDR3 covers 12 residues. CDR3 region: CASSFDEGTQYF. As DNA, the CDR3 is TGCGCCAGCAGCTTTGATGAGGGTACGCAGTATTTT.

The CDR3 reads CATRGLGGLNTEAFF. The CDR3 bases are TGTGCCACCAGAGGGCTCGGGGGGTTGAACACTGAAGCTTTCTTT. The chain recombines TRBV15 with TRBJ1-1; D perhaps matches TRBD1 (5 bases). The V and J ends lost 6 bases and 0 bases respectively, with 14 bases between them. Germline lookup yields CDR1 LNHNV and CDR2 YYDKDF (reference sequence). There are 15 residues in the CDR3.

This rearrangement joins TRBV5-1 to TRBJ2-3; a weak D match, TRBD2 (6 bases). CDR3 length equals 12 residues. Germline V gene lookup returns CDR1 SGHRS and CDR2 YFSETQ. Trimming pared 4 bases from V and 6 bases from J, leaving 9 bases between. CDR3 protein: CASSGRGDTQYF. Here the CDR3 DNA reads TGCGCCAGCAGCGGCCGGGGGGATACGCAGTATTTT.